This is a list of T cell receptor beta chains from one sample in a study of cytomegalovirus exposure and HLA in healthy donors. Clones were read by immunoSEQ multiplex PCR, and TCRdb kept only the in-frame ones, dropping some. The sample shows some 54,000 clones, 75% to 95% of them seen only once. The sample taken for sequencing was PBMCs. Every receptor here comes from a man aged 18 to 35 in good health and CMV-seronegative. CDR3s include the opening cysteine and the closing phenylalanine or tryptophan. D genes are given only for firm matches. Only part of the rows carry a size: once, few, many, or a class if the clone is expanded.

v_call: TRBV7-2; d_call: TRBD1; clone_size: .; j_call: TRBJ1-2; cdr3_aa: CASSPYVGQDGNYGYTF; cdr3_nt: TGTGCCAGCAGCCCCTACGTAGGACAGGACGGGAACTATGGCTACACCTTC
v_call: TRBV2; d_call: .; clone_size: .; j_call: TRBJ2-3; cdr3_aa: CASSFGTPSTDTQYF; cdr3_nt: TGTGCCAGCAGTTTCGGGACTCCGAGCACAGATACGCAGTATTTT
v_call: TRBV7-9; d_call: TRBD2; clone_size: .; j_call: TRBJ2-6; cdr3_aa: CASSSKGGPGANGQTF; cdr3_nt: TGTGCCAGCAGCTCAAAGGGAGGGCCTGGGGCCAACGGACAGACTTTC
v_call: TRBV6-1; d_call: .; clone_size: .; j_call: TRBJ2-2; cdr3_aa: CASSEAGLAFGELFF; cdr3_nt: TGTGCCAGCAGTGAAGCGGGCCTAGCGTTCGGGGAGCTGTTTTTT
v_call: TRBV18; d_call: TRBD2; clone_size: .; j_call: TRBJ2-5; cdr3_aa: CASSPVQLAEETQYF; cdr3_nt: TGTGCCAGCTCACCGGTTCAACTAGCGGAAGAGACCCAGTACTTC
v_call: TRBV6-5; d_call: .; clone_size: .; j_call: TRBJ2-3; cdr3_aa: CASSHTDTQYF; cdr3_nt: TGTGCCAGCAGTCACACAGATACGCAGTATTTT
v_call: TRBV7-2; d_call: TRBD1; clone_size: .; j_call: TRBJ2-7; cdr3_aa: CASSLGDRVHEQYF; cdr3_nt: TGTGCCAGCAGCTTAGGGGACAGGGTCCACGAGCAGTACTTC
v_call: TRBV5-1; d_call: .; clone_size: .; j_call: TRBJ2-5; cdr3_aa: CASSLGLHQETQYF; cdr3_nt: TGCGCCAGCAGCTTGGGACTTCATCAAGAGACCCAGTACTTC
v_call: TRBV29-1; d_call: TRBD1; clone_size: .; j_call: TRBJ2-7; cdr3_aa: CSVGTGSSYEQYF; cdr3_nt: TGCAGCGTGGGGACAGGGTCATCCTACGAGCAGTACTTC
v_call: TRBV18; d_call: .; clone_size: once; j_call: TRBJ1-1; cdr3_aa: CASSPQGLNTEAFF; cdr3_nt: TGTGCCAGCTCACCACAGGGGTTGAACACTGAAGCTTTCTTT
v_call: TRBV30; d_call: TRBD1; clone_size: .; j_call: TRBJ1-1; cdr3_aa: CAWTPLGQGNTEAFF; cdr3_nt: TGTGCCTGGACCCCCCTGGGACAGGGGAACACTGAAGCTTTCTTT
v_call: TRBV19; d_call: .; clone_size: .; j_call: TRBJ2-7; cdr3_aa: CASSMGTGTSYEQYF; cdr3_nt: TGTGCCAGTAGTATGGGCACAGGAACCTCCTACGAGCAGTACTTC
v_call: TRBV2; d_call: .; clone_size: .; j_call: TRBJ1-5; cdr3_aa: CASSEGRRITRNQPQHF; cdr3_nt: TGTGCCAGCAGTGAAGGGAGGCGGATCACCAGAAATCAGCCCCAGCATTTT
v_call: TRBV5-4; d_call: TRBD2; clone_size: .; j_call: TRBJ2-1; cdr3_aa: CASSYFPSGIIGEQFF; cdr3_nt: TGTGCCAGCAGCTACTTCCCTAGCGGGATTATCGGTGAGCAGTTCTTC
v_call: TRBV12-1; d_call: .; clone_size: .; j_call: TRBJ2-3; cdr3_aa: CASSFEEGATTDTQYF; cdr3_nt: TGTGCCAGCAGCTTTGAGGAGGGGGCAACCACAGATACGCAGTATTTT
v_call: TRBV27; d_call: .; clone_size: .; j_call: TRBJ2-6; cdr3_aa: CASSLSISGALSSGANVLTF; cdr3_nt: TGTGCCAGCAGTTTATCGATTTCGGGTGCCTTGAGCTCTGGGGCCAACGTCCTGACTTTC
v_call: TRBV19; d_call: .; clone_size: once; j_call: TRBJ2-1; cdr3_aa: CASSRSPSWSSYNEQFF; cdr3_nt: TGTGCCAGTAGTAGAAGCCCCAGTTGGAGCTCCTACAATGAGCAGTTCTTC
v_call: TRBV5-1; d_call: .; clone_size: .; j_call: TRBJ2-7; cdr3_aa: CASSLAGTGEQYF; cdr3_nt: TGCGCCAGCAGCTTGGCGGGAACGGGCGAGCAGTACTTC
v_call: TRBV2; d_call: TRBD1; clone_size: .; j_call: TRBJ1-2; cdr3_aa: CASREDREFNYGYTF; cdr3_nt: TGTGCCAGCAGGGAAGACAGGGAGTTTAACTATGGCTACACCTTC
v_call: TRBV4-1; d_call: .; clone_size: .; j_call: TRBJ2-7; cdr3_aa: CASSQVLGQYYEQYF; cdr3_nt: TGCGCCAGCAGCCAAGTACTAGGACAGTACTACGAGCAGTACTTC
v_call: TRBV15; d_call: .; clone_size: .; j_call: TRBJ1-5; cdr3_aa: CATSRERNQPQHF; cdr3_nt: TGTGCCACCAGCAGGGAGAGGAATCAGCCCCAGCATTTT
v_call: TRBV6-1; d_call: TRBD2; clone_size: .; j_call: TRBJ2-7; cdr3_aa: CASSVSLAGYEQYF; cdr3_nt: TGTGCCAGCAGTGTCAGCCTAGCGGGCTACGAGCAGTACTTC
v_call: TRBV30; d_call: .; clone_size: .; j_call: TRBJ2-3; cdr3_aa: CAWSVGGMRTDTQYF; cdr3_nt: TGTGCCTGGAGTGTGGGGGGTATGAGGACAGATACGCAGTATTTT
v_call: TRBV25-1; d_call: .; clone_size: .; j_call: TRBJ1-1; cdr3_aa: CASSESGQNTEAFF; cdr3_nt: TGTGCCAGCAGTGAGTCCGGACAGAACACTGAAGCTTTCTTT
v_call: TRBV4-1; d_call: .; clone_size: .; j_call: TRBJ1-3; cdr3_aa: CASSQLKTGGDTIYF; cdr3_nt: TGCGCCAGCAGCCAGCTAAAGACAGGTGGGGACACCATATATTTT
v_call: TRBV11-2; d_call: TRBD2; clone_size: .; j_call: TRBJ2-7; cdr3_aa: CASSFVAGGSTYEQYF; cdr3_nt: TGTGCCAGCAGCTTTGTGGCGGGAGGGTCGACCTACGAGCAGTACTTC
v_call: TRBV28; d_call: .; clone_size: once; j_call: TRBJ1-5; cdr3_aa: CASSQDSNQPQHF; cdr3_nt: TGTGCCAGCAGCCAGGACTCGAATCAGCCCCAGCATTTT
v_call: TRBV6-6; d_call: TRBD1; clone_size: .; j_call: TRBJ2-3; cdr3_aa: CASTDRVQTDTQYF; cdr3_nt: TGTGCCAGCACGGACAGGGTCCAAACAGATACGCAGTATTTT
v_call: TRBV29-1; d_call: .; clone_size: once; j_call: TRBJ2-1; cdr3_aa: CSVVTVSYNEQFF; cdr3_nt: TGCAGCGTTGTGACAGTATCCTACAATGAGCAGTTCTTC
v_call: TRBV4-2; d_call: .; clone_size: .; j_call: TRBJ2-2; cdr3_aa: CASSLLNTGELFF; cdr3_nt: TGTGCCAGCAGCCTATTGAACACCGGGGAGCTGTTTTTT
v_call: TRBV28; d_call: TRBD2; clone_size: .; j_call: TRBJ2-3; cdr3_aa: CASGSGREWADTQYF; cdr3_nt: TGTGCCAGCGGATCCGGGCGGGAGTGGGCAGATACGCAGTATTTT
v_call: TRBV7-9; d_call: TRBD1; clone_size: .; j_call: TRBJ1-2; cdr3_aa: CASSTGQGVFDYGYTF; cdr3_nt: TGTGCCAGCAGCACGGGACAGGGAGTTTTCGACTATGGCTACACCTTC
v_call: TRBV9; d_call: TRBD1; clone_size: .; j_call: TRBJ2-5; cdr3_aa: CASSGTGGVETQYF; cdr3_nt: TGTGCCAGCAGCGGGACAGGGGGCGTAGAGACCCAGTACTTC
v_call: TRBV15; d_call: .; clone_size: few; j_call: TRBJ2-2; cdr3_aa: CATRLGPTGELFF; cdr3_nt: TGTGCCACCAGACTAGGGCCCACCGGGGAGCTGTTTTTT
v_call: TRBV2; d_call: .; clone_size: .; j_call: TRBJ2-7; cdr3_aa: CASSRTGVSYEQYF; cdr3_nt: TGTGCCAGCAGTCGAACGGGAGTCTCCTACGAGCAGTACTTC
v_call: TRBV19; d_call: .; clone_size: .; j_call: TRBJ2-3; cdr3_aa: CASRGRQADTQYF; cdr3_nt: TGTGCCAGTCGAGGGCGCCAAGCAGATACGCAGTATTTT
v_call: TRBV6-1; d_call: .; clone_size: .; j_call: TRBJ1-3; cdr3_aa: CASTVRPSSGNTIYF; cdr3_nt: TGTGCCAGCACGGTGAGGCCATCCTCTGGAAACACCATATATTTT
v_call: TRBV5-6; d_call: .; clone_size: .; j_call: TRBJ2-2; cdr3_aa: CASSLLRGTLVDGELFF; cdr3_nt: TGTGCCAGCAGCTTGCTCAGGGGAACTTTAGTGGACGGGGAGCTGTTTTTT
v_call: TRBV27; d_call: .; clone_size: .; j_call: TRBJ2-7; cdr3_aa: CASSLSSGTYEQYF; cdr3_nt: TGTGCCAGCAGTTTATCCAGCGGGACATACGAGCAGTACTTC
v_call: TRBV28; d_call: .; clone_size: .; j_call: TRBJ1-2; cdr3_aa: CASSFGVGGYTF; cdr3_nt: TGTGCCAGCAGTTTCGGGGTCGGAGGCTACACCTTC